The TCR beta chain described here comes from a study of neurological immune-mediated disorders. The germline V and J ends were trimmed by 5 bases and 8 bases, with 10 bases remaining between them. The CDR3 contains 12 residues. This clonotype has a count of ten or more. MiXCR was run by TCRdb on the 5' RACE reads, yielding one entry per CDR3 protein. The sample gives 50,000 or so distinct CDR3 sequences, about 3% of which show up once; roughly 5.5% is in the top ten. The TCR comes from a man aged 35 to 55 with multiple sclerosis. Specimen: PBMCs. The rearrangement uses TRBV12-3 or TRBV12-4 and TRBJ1-5; D unclear. This CDR3 reads CASSRAPEPQHF. The CDR3 coding sequence is TGTGCCAGCAGTAGGGCGCCGGAGCCCCAGCATTTT.